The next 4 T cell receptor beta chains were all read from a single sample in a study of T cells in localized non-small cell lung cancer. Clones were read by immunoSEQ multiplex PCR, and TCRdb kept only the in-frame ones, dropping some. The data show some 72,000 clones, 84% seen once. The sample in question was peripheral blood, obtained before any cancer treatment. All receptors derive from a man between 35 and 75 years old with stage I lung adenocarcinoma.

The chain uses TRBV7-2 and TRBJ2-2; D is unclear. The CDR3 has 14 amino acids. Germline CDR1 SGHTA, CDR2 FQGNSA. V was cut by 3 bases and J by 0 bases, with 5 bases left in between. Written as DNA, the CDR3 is TGTGCCAGCAGCTTGTGGGCGAACACCGGGGAGCTGTTTTTT. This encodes CASSLWANTGELFF. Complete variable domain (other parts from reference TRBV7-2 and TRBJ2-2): GAGVSQSPSNKVTEKGKDVELRCDPISGHTALYWYRQSLGQGLEFLIYFQGNSAPDKSGLPSDRFSAERTGGSVSTLTIQRTQQEDSAVYLCASSLWANTGELFFGEGSRLTVL.

The DNA for the CDR3 is TGTGCCAGTACGGGTCAATGGAACACTGAAGCTTTCTTT. Its protein product is CASTGQWNTEAFF. This chain uses TRBV2 with TRBJ1-1; unclear D gene. V lost 9 bases to trimming and J lost 1 base, with 12 bases between them. CDR1 and CDR2 from the germline V gene are SNHLY and FYNNEI. The CDR3 totals 13 residues.

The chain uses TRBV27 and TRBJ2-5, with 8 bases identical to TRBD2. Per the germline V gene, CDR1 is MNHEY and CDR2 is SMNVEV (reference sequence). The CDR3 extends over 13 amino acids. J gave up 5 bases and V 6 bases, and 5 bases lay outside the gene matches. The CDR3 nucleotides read TGTGCCAGCAGGGCCCCGGGGGGGGAGACCCAGTACTTC. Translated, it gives CASRAPGGETQYF.

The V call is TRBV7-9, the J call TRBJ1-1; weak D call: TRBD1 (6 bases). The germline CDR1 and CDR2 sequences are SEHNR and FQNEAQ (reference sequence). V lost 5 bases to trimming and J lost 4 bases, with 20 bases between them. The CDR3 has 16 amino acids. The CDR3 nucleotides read TGTGCCAGCAGCCCACGGGGGCCGGACCGCACCACTGAAGCTTTCTTT. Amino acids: CASSPRGPDRTTEAFF.